The 6 T cell receptor beta chains presented below share a single source sample, sequenced in a study of blood T cell repertoires in COVID-19 (dated by TCRdb to 2020 to 2022). Library generation was performed with the immunoSEQ multiplex PCR assay. TCRdb took over this immuneACCESS table, retaining in-frame rearrangements with V and J assigned. Such tables are incomplete; in checked studies, under half of the missing clones stem from an unresolved V gene, and the remainder is unexplained. The sample data list some 260,000 clones, and approximately 91% of these were observed just once. The ten largest make up around 0.7% of the sample. Sequencing was done on a sample of peripheral blood. All receptors come from a human donor in a cohort sampled during active COVID-19.

The chain recombines TRBV11-1 with TRBJ2-3; 12 positions match TRBD2. Trimming took 5 bases from V and 3 from J; bases not matched to a gene: 6. Germline values: CDR1 SGHAT, CDR2 FQDESV (reference sequence). This CDR3 region has 16 residues. The CDR3 coding sequence is TGTGCCAGCAGCCCTGTGCTAGCGGGGGGGACAGATACGCAGTATTTT. Amino acid sequence: CASSPVLAGGTDTQYF.

The CDR3 DNA reads TGTGCCAGCAGCGTCGTCTACGAGCAGTACTTC. Translated: CASSVVYEQYF. This sequence joins TRBV21-1 and TRBJ2-7; the table's D call, TRBD2, was not checked against the DNA. TRBV21-1 has pseudogene status. This CDR3 is built from 11 residues.

This clone was picked up one time. The chain is built from TRBV6-2 or TRBV6-3 and TRBJ2-7, with D uncertain. This CDR3 is built from 11 residues. Trimming took off 6 bases at V and 4 bases at J, with 7 bases between the two ends. Germline V gives CDR1 MNHEY, CDR2 SVGEGT. The DNA of the CDR3 is TGTGCCAGCAGCCACGAGTACGAGCAGTACTTC. It yields the protein CASSHEYEQYF.

In DNA form, the CDR3 reads TGTGCCAGCAGTTTATGGCAGAGCAATCAGCCCCAGCATTTT. It yields the protein CASSLWQSNQPQHF. This chain links TRBV27 with TRBJ1-5; unclear D gene. There are 14 residues in the CDR3. Germline CDR1 reads MNHEY; CDR2 reads SMNVEV (reference sequence). Between the trimmed V and J ends, which lost 1 base and 1 base, there was a span of 5 bases.

This clone occurred once. The V gene is TRBV16, the J gene TRBJ2-7, with a tentative D call TRBD1 (6 bases). The V end was cut by 6 bases, the J end by 7 bases, with 16 bases between. This CDR3 comprises 13 residues. Germline assignment: CDR1 KGHSY and CDR2 FQNENV. The CDR3 reads CASRRDTVGEQYF. The DNA of the CDR3 is TGTGCCAGCAGGAGGGACACTGTGGGAGAGCAGTACTTC.

This sequence joins TRBV6-5 and TRBJ2-3, with a tentative D call TRBD2 (5 bases). This CDR3 comprises 10 residues. CDR1 and CDR2 from the germline V gene are MNHEY and SVGAGI. The V end was cut by 10 bases, the J end by 8 bases, with 10 bases between. CDR3 in amino acids: CATGVVTQYF. CDR3 DNA sequence: TGTGCCACCGGGGTGGTTACGCAGTATTTT.